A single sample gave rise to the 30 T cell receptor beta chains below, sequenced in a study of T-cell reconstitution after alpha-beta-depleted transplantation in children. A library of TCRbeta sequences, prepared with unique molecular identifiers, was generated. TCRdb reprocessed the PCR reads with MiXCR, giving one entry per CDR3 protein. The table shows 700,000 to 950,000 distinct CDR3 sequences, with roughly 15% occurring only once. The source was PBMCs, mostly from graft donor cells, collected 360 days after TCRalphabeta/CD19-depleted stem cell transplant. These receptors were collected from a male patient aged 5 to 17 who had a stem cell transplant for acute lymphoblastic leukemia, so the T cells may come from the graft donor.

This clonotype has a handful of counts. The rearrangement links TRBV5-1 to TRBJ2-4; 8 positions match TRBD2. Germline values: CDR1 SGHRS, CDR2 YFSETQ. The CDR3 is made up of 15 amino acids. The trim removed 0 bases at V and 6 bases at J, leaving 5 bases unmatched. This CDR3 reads CASSLEAGALNIQYF. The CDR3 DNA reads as TGCGCCAGCAGCTTGGAAGCGGGAGCCCTAAACATTCAGTACTTC. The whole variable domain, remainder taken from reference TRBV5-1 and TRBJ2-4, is KAGVTQTPRYLIKTRGQQVTLSCSPISGHRSVSWYQQTPGQGLQFLFEYFSETQRNKGNFPGRFSGRQFSNSRSEMNVSTLELGDSALYLCASSLEAGALNIQYFGAGTRLSVL.

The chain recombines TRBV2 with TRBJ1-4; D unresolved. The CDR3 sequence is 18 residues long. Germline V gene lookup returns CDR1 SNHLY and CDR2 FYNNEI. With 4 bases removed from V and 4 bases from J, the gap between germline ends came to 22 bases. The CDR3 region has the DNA TGTGCCAGCAGTGGGTACCGCGGGTCCCCGTGGGATAATGAAAAACTGTTTTTT. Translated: CASSGYRGSPWDNEKLFF.

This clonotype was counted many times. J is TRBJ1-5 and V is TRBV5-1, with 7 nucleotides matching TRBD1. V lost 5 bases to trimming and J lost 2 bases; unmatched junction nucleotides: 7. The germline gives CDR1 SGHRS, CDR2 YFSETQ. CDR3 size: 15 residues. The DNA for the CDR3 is TGCGCCAGCAGACTAGACAGGGTTGGCAATCAGCCCCAGCATTTT. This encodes CASRLDRVGNQPQHF.

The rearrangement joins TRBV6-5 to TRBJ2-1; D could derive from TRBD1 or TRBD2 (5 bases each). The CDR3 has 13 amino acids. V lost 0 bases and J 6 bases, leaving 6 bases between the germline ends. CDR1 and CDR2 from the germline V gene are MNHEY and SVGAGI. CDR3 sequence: CASSYSGVNEQFF. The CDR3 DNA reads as TGTGCCAGCAGTTACTCGGGGGTCAATGAGCAGTTCTTC.

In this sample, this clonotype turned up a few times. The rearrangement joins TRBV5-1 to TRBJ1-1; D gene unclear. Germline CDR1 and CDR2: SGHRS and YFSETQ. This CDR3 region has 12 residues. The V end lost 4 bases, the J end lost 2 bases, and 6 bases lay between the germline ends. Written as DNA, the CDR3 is TGCGCCAGCAGCGATTTAAACACTGAAGCTTTCTTT. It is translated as CASSDLNTEAFF.

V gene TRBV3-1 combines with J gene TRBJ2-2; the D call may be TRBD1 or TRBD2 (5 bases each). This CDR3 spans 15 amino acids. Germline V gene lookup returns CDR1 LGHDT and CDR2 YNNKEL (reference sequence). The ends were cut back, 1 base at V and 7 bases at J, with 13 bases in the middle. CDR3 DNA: TGTGCCAGCAGCCAAGGAGTAACTAGGGGCGGGGAGCTGTTTTTT. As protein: CASSQGVTRGGELFF. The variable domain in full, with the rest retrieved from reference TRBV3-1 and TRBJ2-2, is DTAVSQTPKYLVTQMGNDKSIKCEQNLGHDTMYWYKQDSKKFLKIMFSYNNKELIINETVPNRFSPKSPDKAHLNLHINSLELGDSAVYFCASSQGVTRGGELFFGEGSRLTVL.

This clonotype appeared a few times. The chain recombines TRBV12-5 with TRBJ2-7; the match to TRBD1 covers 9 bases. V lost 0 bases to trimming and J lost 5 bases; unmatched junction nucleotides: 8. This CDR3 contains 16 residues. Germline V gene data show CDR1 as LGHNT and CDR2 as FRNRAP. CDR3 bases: TGTGCTAGTGGTTTGGTACTGGGGACAGGGACCCACGAGCAGTACTTC. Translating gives CASGLVLGTGTHEQYF.

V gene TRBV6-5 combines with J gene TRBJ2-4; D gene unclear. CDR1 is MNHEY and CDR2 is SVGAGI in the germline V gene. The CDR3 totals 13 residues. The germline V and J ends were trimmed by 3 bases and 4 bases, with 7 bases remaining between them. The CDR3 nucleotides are TGTGCCAGCAGTTATCAGCCAAAAAACATTCAGTACTTC. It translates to CASSYQPKNIQYF.

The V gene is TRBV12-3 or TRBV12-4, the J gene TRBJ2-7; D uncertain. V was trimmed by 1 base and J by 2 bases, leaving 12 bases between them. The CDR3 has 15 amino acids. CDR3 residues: CASSLEAGRAYEQYF. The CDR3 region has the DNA TGTGCCAGCAGTTTAGAGGCTGGCCGGGCCTACGAGCAGTACTTC.

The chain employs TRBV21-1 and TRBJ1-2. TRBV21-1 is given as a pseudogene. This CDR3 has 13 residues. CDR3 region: CASSSRPNYGYTF. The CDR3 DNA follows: TGTGCCAGCAGCTCCAGGCCTAACTATGGCTACACCTTC.

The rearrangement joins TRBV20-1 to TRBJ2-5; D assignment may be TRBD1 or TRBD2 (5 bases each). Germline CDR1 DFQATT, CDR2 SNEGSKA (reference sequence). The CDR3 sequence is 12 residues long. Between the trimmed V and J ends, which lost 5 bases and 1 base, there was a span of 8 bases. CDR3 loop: CSARDGQETQYF. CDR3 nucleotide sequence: TGCAGTGCTCGGGACGGCCAAGAGACCCAGTACTTC.

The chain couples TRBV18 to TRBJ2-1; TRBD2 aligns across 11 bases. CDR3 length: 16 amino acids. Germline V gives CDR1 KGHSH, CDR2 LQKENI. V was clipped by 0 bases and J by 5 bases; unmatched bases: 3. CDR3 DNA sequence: TGTGCCAGCTCACCACCGGGGACTAGCGGACACAATGAGCAGTTCTTC. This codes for CASSPPGTSGHNEQFF.

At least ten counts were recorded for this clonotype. CDR3 region: CASSRQGAGTGELFF. The CDR3 nucleotides read TGTGCCAGCAGTCGACAGGGGGCGGGTACCGGGGAGCTGTTTTTT. The rearrangement uses TRBV6-5 and TRBJ2-2; 10 nucleotides line up with TRBD1. Germline values: CDR1 MNHEY, CDR2 SVGAGI. V dropped 5 bases and J dropped 5; count of bases not matched to a gene: 5. The CDR3 loop spans 15 amino acids.

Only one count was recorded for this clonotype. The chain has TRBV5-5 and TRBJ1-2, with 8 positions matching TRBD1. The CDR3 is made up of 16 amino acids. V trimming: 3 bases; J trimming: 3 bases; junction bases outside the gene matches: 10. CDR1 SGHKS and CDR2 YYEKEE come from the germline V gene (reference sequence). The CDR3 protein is CASSSEPGQDYYGYTF. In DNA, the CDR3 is TGTGCCAGCAGCTCTGAGCCGGGACAGGACTACTATGGCTACACCTTC.

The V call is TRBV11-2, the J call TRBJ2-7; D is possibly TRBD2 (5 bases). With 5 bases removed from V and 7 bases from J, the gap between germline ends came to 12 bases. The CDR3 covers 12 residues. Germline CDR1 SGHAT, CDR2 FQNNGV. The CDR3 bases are TGTGCCAGCAGCCCGATTTCGGGAGAGCAGTACTTC. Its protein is CASSPISGEQYF.

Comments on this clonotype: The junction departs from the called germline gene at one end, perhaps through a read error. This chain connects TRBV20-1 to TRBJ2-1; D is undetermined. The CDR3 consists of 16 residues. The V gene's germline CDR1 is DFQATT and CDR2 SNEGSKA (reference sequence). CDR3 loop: CCADFFYGLSYNEQFF. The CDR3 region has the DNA TGCTGTGCCGATTTTTTCTATGGCCTCTCCTACAATGAGCAGTTCTTC.

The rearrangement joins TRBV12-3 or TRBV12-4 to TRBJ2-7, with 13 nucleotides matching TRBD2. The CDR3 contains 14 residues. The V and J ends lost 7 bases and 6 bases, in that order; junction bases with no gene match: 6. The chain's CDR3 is CASTSRLAGGEQYF. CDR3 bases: TGTGCCAGCACCTCCAGACTAGCGGGAGGCGAGCAGTACTTC.

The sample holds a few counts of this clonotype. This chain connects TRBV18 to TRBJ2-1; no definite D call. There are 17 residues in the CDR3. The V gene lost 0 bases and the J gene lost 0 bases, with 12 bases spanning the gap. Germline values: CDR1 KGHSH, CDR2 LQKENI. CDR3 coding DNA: TGTGCCAGCTCACCACCGGCCAGGCCTAGCTCCTACAATGAGCAGTTCTTC. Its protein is CASSPPARPSSYNEQFF.

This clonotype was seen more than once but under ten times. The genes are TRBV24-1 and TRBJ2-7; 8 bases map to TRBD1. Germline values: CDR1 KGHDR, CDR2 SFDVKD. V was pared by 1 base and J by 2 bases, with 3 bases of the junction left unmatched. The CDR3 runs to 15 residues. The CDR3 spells CATSDFSTGAYEQYF. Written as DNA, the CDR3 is TGTGCCACCAGTGATTTTTCGACAGGGGCCTACGAGCAGTACTTC.

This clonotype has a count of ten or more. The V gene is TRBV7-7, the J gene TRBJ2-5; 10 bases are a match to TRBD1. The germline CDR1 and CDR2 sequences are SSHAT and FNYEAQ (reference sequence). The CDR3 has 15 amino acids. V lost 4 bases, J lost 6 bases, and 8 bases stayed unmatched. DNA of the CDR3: TGTGCCAGCAGCTCCCTGACAGGGGGCCTGAAGACCCAGTACTTC. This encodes CASSSLTGGLKTQYF.

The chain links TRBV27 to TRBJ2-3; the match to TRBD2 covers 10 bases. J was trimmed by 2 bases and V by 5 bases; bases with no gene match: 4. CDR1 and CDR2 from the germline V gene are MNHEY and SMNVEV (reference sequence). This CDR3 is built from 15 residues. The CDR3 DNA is TGTGCCAGCAGTGTACTAGCGGGACCCACAGATACGCAGTATTTT. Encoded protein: CASSVLAGPTDTQYF.

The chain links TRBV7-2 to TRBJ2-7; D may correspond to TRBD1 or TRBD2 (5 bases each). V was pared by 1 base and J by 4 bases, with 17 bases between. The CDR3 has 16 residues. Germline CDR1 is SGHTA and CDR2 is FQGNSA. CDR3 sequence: CASSLGLRDLVYEQYF. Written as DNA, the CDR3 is TGTGCCAGCAGCTTAGGTCTCAGGGACCTTGTTTACGAGCAGTACTTC.

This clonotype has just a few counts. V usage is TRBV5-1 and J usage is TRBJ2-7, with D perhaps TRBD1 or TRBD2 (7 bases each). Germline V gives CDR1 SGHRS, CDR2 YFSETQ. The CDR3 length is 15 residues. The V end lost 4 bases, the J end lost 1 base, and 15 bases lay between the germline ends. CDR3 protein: CASSPGEGASYEQYF. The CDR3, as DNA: TGCGCCAGCAGCCCTGGGGAGGGGGCATCCTACGAGCAGTACTTC.

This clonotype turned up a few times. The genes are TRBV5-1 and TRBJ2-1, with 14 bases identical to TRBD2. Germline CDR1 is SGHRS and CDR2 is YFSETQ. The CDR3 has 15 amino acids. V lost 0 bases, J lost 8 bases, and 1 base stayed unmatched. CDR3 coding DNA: TGCGCCAGCAGCTTGGAGGGACTAGCGGGAGATGAGCAGTTCTTC. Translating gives CASSLEGLAGDEQFF.

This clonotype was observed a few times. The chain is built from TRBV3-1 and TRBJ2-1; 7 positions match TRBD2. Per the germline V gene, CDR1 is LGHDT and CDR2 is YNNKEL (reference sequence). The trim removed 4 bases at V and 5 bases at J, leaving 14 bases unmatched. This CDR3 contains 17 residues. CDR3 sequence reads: CASSRQGPAGSHNEQFF. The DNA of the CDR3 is TGTGCCAGCAGCCGCCAGGGTCCAGCGGGATCACACAATGAGCAGTTCTTC.

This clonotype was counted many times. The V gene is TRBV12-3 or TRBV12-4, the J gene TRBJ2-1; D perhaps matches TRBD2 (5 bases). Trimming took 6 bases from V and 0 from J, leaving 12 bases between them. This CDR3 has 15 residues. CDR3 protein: CASSPWRSSYNEQFF. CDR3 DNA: TGTGCCAGCAGCCCGTGGAGGTCCTCCTACAATGAGCAGTTCTTC.

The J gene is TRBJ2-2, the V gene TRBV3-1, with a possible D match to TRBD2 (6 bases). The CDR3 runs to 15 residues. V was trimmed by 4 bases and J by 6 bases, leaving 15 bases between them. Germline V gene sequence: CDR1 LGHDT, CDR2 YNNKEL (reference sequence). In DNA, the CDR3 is TGTGCCAGCAGCCGGGGACTTCCCAGCGCCGGGGAGCTGTTTTTT. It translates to CASSRGLPSAGELFF.

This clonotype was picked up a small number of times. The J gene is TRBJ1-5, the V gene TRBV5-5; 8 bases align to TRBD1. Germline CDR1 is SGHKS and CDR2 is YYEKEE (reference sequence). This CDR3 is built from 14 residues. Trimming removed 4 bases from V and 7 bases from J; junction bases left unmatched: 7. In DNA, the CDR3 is TGTGCCAGCAGCGTCCAGGGGGCACGGCAGCCCCAGCATTTT. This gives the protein CASSVQGARQPQHF. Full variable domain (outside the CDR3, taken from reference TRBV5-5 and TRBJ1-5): DAGVTQSPTHLIKTRGQQVTLRCSPISGHKSVSWYQQVLGQGPQFIFQYYEKEERGRGNFPDRFSARQFPNYSSELNVNALLLGDSALYLCASSVQGARQPQHFGDGTRLSIL.

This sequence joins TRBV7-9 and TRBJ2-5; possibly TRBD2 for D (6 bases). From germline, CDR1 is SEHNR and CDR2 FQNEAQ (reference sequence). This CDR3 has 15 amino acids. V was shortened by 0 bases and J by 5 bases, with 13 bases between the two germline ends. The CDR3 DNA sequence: TGTGCCAGCAGCTTAGCCCCAGCGGGCCGGGAGACCCAGTACTTC. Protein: CASSLAPAGRETQYF.

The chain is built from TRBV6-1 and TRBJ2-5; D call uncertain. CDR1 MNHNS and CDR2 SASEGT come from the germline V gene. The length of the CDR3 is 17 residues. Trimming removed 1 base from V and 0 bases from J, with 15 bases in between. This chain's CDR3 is CASSEEMGWGYQETQYF. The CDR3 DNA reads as TGTGCCAGCAGTGAAGAGATGGGGTGGGGTTACCAAGAGACCCAGTACTTC.